This TCR beta chain was sequenced in a study of blood T cell repertoires in COVID-19 (dated by TCRdb to the early 2020s). For the wider study: Samples covering the acute and convalescent phases of COVID-19 were provided by collaborators in the United States, Italy and Spain. The prospective study material was composed of cDNA or gDNA derived from T cells, B-cell-depleted T cells, or PBMCs. Deeply sampled blood TCRbeta repertoires from subjects exposed to, actively infected with, or recovered from COVID-19 were included in the dataset. A freely available public database, intended as a resource for researchers studying the immune response to SARS-CoV-2, is where the repertoires were released. Samples were obtained from the ongoing ImmuneRACE study (first 160 participants) and from 1,254 subjects provided by 6 global collaborators. The sample metadata nearly always contained a de-identified subject ID, COVID-19 status, age in years and sex. Where available, HLA class I and class II types were taken from metadata supplied by the sample provider and were not determined by assay-based typing.

This clone was recorded once. The target of this receptor is not known. No much larger clone is present one base from it, and per-base qualities are unavailable. Summary of the overall study and its limitations: The quantity of clinical and demographic metadata differed by source and by participant and was supplied without curation.

Including cysteine and phenylalanine, the CDR3 has 14 amino acids. Only CDR3 DNA is held: 42 bases, read in frame from base 1. Trimming removed 6 bases from V and 5 bases from J; the gene matches leave 5 bases unexplained. Collaborating institutions collected whole blood in K2EDTA tubes following their own protocols. Collaborator samples were shipped for TCRbeta analysis as frozen whole blood, isolated PBMCs, or DNA extracted from either sample type. The immunoSEQ Assay, a bias-controlled multiplex PCR, was used to amplify TCRbeta CDR3 regions from genomic DNA. In the source study's methods: The number of nucleated cells in each sample was estimated by amplification of reference gene primers within the assay. Sequence reads were collapsed and filtered to measure the absolute abundance of every unique TCRbeta CDR3 rearrangement. For each sample, productive Simpson clonality was calculated as the square root of Simpson's diversity index across productive rearrangements. The immuneACCESS repertoire file appears here via TCRdb, limited to in-frame rearrangements. These files lack a portion of the clones; in checked studies, under half of the deficit traces to unresolved V genes, and the cause of the others is not known. V and J calls and clone size are given by that table; D and trimming were obtained from the DNA. Across this sample there are around 140,000 clones, with about 86% seen only once. Together, the top ten hold about 7.5% of the sample.

The specimen sequenced was peripheral blood. Recombination linked TRBV23-1 to TRBJ1-5, with TRBD1 identical over 9 junction bases. TRBV23-1 is noted as an ORF with a role that remains uncertain. This TCR was recovered from a human donor in a cohort sampled during active COVID-19. This receptor has the CDR3 CASRSGQGHQPQHF. Read as DNA, the sequence is TGCGCCAGCAGATCGGGACAGGGCCATCAGCCCCAGCATTTT.